One sample yielded the 13 T cell receptor beta chains listed below, sequenced in a study of blood T cell repertoires in COVID-19. TCRdb's table, derived via immunoSEQ multiplex PCR, lists solely in-frame clones and lacks some. The table lists roughly 110,000 clones, more than 75% of them singletons. The sample taken for sequencing was peripheral blood. These receptors were collected from a man between 65 and 85 years old with acute or convalescent COVID-19.

This chain uses TRBV18 with TRBJ1-4; maybe TRBD1 (5 bases). CDR1 and CDR2 from the germline V gene are KGHSH and LQKENI. V lost 4 bases and J lost 8, with 14 bases in between. The CDR3 extends over 14 amino acids. This chain's CDR3 is CASSRQGNIEKLFF. Here the CDR3 DNA reads TGTGCCAGCTCACGCCAGGGAAATATCGAAAAACTGTTTTTT.

A single count supports this clone. The rearrangement links TRBV9 to TRBJ1-5; TRBD1 aligns across 8 bases. This CDR3 is 15 amino acids long. Losses at the gene ends were 4 bases for V and 5 bases for J; bases not matched to a gene: 8. In germline, CDR1 is SGDLS, CDR2 YYNGEE. CDR3 DNA: TGTGCCAGCAGCCCTCGAGACAGGGGCGATCAGCCCCAGCATTTT. Encoded protein: CASSPRDRGDQPQHF.

The rearrangement links TRBV3-1 (or the pseudogene TRBV3-2) to TRBJ1-3; tentatively, D is TRBD1 (6 bases). The germline V and J ends were trimmed by 0 bases and 4 bases, with 13 bases remaining between them. Germline values: CDR1 LGHDT, CDR2 YNNKEL (reference sequence). The CDR3 is 16 residues long. CDR3 nucleotide sequence: TGTGCCAGCAGCCAAGAATCAGTGACAGGAGGAAACACCATATATTTT. This gives the protein CASSQESVTGGNTIYF.

This chain connects TRBV7-3 to TRBJ2-3, with 10 bases matching TRBD2. The V segment lost 3 bases and the J segment 2 bases; nucleotides outside the gene matches: 5. The CDR3 length is 16 residues. In germline, CDR1 is SGHTA, CDR2 FQGTGA. CDR3 nucleotides: TGTGCCAGCAGCTTGGGTAGCGGGGGGTCCACAGATACGCAGTATTTT. This sequence encodes CASSLGSGGSTDTQYF.

The chain joins TRBV15 to TRBJ2-3; the match to TRBD2 covers 13 bases. CDR1 and CDR2 from the germline V gene are LNHNV and YYDKDF (reference sequence). V lost 5 bases and J lost 2; bases outside the gene matches: 10. The CDR3 covers 18 residues. The CDR3 reads CATSRLAGLAGITDTQYF. Here the CDR3 DNA reads TGTGCCACCAGCCGATTGGCGGGACTAGCGGGGATCACAGATACGCAGTATTTT.

The CDR3 DNA is TGTGCCAGCAGCCTGGGGACAGGGCTTTGGATGAACACTGAAGCTTTCTTT. Amino acid sequence: CASSLGTGLWMNTEAFF. The chain links TRBV5-6 to TRBJ1-1; 9 bases fit TRBD1. This CDR3 contains 17 residues. The V segment lost 4 bases and the J segment 0 bases; nucleotides outside the gene matches: 10. CDR1 is SGHDT, CDR2 YYEEEE, per germline.

V is TRBV6-4 and J is TRBJ2-3; 10 nucleotides line up with TRBD2. Per germline, CDR1 MRHNA and CDR2 SNTAGT. This CDR3 spans 14 amino acids. V dropped 4 bases and J dropped 5; count of bases not matched to a gene: 3. The CDR3 region has the DNA TGTGCCAGCAGTGTCCAGCGGGGGGGAGATACGCAGTATTTT. This gives the protein CASSVQRGGDTQYF.

This chain connects TRBV5-1 to TRBJ1-1; 7 bases line up with TRBD1. The CDR3 loop spans 15 amino acids. V lost 1 base to trimming and J lost 2 bases; unmatched junction nucleotides: 5. Germline V CDR1 and CDR2: SGHRS, YFSETQ. CDR3 residues: CASSLPSGGNTEAFF. The CDR3 DNA reads TGCGCCAGCAGCTTGCCGTCAGGGGGTAACACTGAAGCTTTCTTT.

The chain combines TRBV7-3 with TRBJ2-3; 9 nucleotides line up with TRBD2. With 4 bases clipped from V and 4 bases from J, the junction kept 3 bases outside the gene matches. There are 14 residues in the CDR3. Germline CDR1 is SGHTA and CDR2 is FQGTGA. The CDR3 DNA follows: TGTGCCAGCAGCTCGGGACTAGCTGCAGATACGCAGTATTTT. This codes for CASSSGLAADTQYF. The entire variable domain, with the rest obtained from reference TRBV7-3 and TRBJ2-3, is as follows: GAGVSQTPSNKVTEKGKYVELRCDPISGHTALYWYRQSLGQGPEFLIYFQGTGAADDSGLPNDRFFAVRPEGSVSTLKIQRTERGDSAVYLCASSSGLAADTQYFGPGTRLTVL.

The chain uses TRBV5-1 and TRBJ2-2; D perhaps matches TRBD1 (6 bases). Germline V gene data show CDR1 as SGHRS and CDR2 as YFSETQ. V was cut by 4 bases and J by 2 bases, with 15 bases left in between. The CDR3 spans 16 residues. CDR3 region: CASSPGAGVNTGELFF. DNA for the CDR3: TGCGCCAGCAGCCCCGGGGCAGGGGTTAACACCGGGGAGCTGTTTTTT.

The chain joins TRBV5-4 to TRBJ2-1; tentative D call: TRBD1 (6 bases). The CDR3 has 13 residues. The V gene's germline CDR1 is SGHNT and CDR2 YYREEE (reference sequence). With 4 bases removed from V and 7 bases from J, the gap between germline ends came to 12 bases. The CDR3 spells CASSLADRNEQFF. The CDR3 DNA sequence: TGTGCCAGCAGCCTAGCTGACAGGAATGAGCAGTTCTTC.

The chain employs TRBV6-5 and TRBJ1-1; TRBD1 matches at 8 bases. Trimming removed 6 bases from V and 4 bases from J; junction bases left unmatched: 10. This CDR3 spans 15 amino acids. The germline CDR1 and CDR2 sequences are MNHEY and SVGAGI. The CDR3 sequence: CASSDTTGVSTEAFF. In DNA form, the CDR3 reads TGTGCCAGCAGCGATACGACAGGGGTTAGCACTGAAGCTTTCTTT.

The chain employs TRBV6-1 and TRBJ2-5; 8 nucleotides align to TRBD1. V lost 2 bases, J lost 0 bases, and 11 bases stayed unmatched. CDR3 length equals 18 residues. CDR1 is MNHNS and CDR2 is SASEGT in the germline V gene. CDR3 nucleotides: TGTGCCAGCAGTGAATTACGGACAGGGCGGATTTACCAAGAGACCCAGTACTTC. Its translation is CASSELRTGRIYQETQYF.